One TCR beta chain is described in this entry. This entry belongs to a study of T cells expressing NK-cell markers. For the study at large: Cells sorted as CD3+CD56+NKG2C+, CD3+CD56+NKG2C- and CD3+CD56-NKG2C+ T cells supplied the TCR beta repertoires.

TCR beta libraries carry UMIs added by 5'RACE template switching. After re-calling the 5' RACE reads, TCRdb lists one entry per CDR3 protein, DNA absent. The sample data list 500,000 to 700,000 distinct CDR3 sequences. The CDR3 has 14 amino acids. The chain carries TRBV12-3 or TRBV12-4 and TRBJ1-2; without DNA, the TCRdb call of TRBD1 cannot be checked. The sequence came from a man aged 18 to 29 in good health. The sequenced material came from blood T cells: a sorted CD56 or NKG2C T cell subset, CD4+ or CD8+ T cells, or bulk PBMC T cells (not recorded which). The chain's CDR3 is CASTLGQVNYGYTF.